This note documents a single T cell receptor beta chain sequence. In its sample, this clonotype was seen many times. The clone's antigen remains unknown. The sample holds no much larger clone one base away, and base qualities are not on file. The trim is 8 bases for V and 7 bases for J, with a gap of 6 bases between the germline ends. From the cysteine through the phenylalanine, the CDR3 covers 9 amino acids. Only the CDR3 DNA stays, 27 bases, in frame from base 1. The germline V gene encodes CDR1 MNHEY and CDR2 SMNVEV (reference sequence). The data were taken from a study of early T cells in non-severe SARS-CoV-2 infection (dated by TCRdb to the early 2020s). Broadly, across the study: TCR sequencing used bulk RNA from unsorted whole blood, so alpha and beta chains could not be paired. Findings and caveats that apply to the study as a whole: Matching against VDJdb was skewed toward anti-spike CD8 responses, likely underestimated virus-specific expansions, and missed private and CD4 specificities.

This was a case-control study nested in a cohort of healthcare workers in London, UK, who had nasopharyngeal swab PCR tests and blood samples taken every week. Healthcare workers were recruited between 23 and 31 March 2020, during the week of the UK lockdown, and were followed weekly for up to roughly 16 weeks. The library was obtained by 5' RACE. Sequencer: NextSeq 500. The TCR library protocol attached unique molecular identifiers to individual cDNA molecules to correct for sequencing error and PCR bias. Both TCR alpha and beta chains were sequenced, and tight co-correlation was observed between alpha and beta sequence abundances in each sample. Regarding the original processing steps: V gene, J gene and CDR3 annotation of TCR sequences was performed with Decombinator V4. Expanded TCRs were defined as changing significantly between any two time points under a Poisson model with p below 0.0001. Abundances of TCRs were expressed as counts per million after normalisation to the total number of TCRs sequenced in each sample. TRAV1-2 paired with TRAJ12, TRAJ20 or TRAJ33 defined MAIT TCRs, while TRAV10 paired with TRAJ18 defined iNKT TCRs. VDJdb, accessed 1 November 2021, was searched for CMV, EBV and SARS-CoV-2 annotated TCRs, excluding TCRs annotated for multiple antigens. The public reads were quality trimmed at Q25 with fastp and then assembled into clones with MiXCR by TCRdb, keeping productive beta chains. Records with the same CDR3 protein are collapsed into one entry carrying the most frequent genes and DNA. V and J calls and clone size were set by TCRdb, not the authors. For this sample the table gives 40,000 to 55,000 distinct CDR3 sequences, of which 10% to 15% were detected only once. The ten top clones hold about a sixth of the sample.

The clonotype originates from an adult who was a healthcare worker with PCR-confirmed SARS-CoV-2 infection or an uninfected control (not recorded which). Sequenced: whole blood. The V gene is TRBV27 and the J gene is TRBJ2-7, with a weak D call of TRBD1 (6 bases match). The nucleotides read TGTGCCAGCGGACAGGAGCAGTACTTC. The encoded protein is CASGQEQYF.